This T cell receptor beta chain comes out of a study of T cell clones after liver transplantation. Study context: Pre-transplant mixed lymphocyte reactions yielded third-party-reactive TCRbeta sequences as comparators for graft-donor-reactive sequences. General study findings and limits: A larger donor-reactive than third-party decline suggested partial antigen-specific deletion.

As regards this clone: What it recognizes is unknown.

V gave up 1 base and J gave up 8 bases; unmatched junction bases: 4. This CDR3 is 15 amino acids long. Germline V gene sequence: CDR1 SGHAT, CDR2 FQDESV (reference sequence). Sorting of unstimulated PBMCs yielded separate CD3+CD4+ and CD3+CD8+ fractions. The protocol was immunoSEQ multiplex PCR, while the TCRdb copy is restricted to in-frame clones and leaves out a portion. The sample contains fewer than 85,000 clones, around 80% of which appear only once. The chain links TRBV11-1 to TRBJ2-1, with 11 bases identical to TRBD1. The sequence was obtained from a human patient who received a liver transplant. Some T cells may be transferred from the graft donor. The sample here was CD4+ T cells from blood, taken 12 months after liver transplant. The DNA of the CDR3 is TGTGCCAGCAGCTTAGACCAGGACAGGGGGCATGAGCAGTTCTTC. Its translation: CASSLDQDRGHEQFF.